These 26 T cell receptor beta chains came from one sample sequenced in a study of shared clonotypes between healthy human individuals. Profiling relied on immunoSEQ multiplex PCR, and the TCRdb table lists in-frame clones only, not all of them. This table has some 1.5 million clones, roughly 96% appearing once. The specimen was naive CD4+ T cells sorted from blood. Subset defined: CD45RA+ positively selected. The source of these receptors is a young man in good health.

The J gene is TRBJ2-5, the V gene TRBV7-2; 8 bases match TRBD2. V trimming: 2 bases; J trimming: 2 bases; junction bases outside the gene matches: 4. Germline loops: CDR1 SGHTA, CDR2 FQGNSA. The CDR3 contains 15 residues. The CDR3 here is CASSLPPSGQETQYF. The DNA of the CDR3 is TGTGCCAGCAGCTTACCTCCTAGCGGGCAAGAGACCCAGTACTTC.

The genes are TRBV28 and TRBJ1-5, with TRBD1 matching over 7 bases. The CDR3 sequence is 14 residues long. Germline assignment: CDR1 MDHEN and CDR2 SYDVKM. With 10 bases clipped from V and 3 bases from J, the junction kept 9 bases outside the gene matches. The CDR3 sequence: CATQIQGINQPQHF. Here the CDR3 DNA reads TGTGCCACCCAAATACAGGGGATCAATCAGCCCCAGCATTTT.

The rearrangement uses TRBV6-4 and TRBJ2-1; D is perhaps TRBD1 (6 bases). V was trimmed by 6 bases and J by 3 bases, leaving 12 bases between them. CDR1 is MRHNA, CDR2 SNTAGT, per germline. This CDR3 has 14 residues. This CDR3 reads CASSRLGGYNEQFF. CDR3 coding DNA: TGTGCCAGCAGCCGTCTAGGGGGCTACAATGAGCAGTTCTTC.

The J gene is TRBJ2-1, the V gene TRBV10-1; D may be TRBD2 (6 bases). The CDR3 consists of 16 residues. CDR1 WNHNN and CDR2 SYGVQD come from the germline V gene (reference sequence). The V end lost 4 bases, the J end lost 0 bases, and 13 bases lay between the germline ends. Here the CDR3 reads CASSAQPRGSYNEQFF. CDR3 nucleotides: TGCGCCAGCAGTGCCCAACCGCGGGGCTCCTACAATGAGCAGTTCTTC.

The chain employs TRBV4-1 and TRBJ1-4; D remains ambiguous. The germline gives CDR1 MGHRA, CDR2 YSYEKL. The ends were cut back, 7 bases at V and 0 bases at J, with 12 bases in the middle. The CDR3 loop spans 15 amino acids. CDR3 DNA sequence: TGCGCCAGCACCACACCAGGAGCAACTAATGAAAAACTGTTTTTT. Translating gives CASTTPGATNEKLFF.

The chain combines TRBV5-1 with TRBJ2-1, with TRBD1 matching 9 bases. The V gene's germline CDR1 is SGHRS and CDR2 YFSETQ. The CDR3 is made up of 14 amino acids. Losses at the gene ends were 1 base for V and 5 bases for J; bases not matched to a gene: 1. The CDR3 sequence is CASSLRQGDNEQFF. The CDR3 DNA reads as TGCGCCAGCAGCTTGCGACAGGGGGACAATGAGCAGTTCTTC.

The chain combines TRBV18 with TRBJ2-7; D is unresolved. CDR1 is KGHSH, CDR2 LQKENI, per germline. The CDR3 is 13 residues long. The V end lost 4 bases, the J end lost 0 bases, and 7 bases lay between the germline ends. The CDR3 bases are TGTGCCAGCTCACTGGAGTACTCCTACGAGCAGTACTTC. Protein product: CASSLEYSYEQYF.

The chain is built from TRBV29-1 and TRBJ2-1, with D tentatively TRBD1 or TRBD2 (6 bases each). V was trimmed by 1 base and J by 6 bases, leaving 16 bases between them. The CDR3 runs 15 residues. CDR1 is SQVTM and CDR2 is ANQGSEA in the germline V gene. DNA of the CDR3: TGCAGCGTTGAAGGGGACGGGAGAGGGGGCAATGAGCAGTTCTTC. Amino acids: CSVEGDGRGGNEQFF.

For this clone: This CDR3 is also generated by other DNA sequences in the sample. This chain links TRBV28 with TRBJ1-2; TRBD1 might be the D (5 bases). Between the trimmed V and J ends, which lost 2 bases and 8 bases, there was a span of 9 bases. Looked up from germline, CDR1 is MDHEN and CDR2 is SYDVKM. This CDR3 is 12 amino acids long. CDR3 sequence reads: CASSLAGSGYTF. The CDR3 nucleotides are TGTGCCAGCAGTTTAGCAGGGTCCGGCTACACCTTC.

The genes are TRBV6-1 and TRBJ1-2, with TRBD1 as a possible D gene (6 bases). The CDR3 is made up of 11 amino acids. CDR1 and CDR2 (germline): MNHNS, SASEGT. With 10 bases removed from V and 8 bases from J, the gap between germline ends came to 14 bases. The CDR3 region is CATQQGVGYTF. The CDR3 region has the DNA TGTGCCACGCAACAGGGTGTCGGCTACACCTTC.

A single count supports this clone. In DNA form, the CDR3 reads TGTGCCAGCACGGTTTACAGGGTACCCGGGGAGCTGTTTTTT. It translates to CASTVYRVPGELFF. This chain joins TRBV2 and TRBJ2-2; a possible D gene is TRBD1 (6 bases). This CDR3 region has 14 residues. Germline V gives CDR1 SNHLY, CDR2 FYNNEI. V lost 7 bases, J lost 6 bases, and 15 bases lay in between.

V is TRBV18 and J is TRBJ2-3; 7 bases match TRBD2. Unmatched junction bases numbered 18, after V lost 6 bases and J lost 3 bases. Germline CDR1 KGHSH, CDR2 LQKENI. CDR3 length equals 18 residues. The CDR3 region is CASSTKPMWAGETDTQYF. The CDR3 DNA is TGTGCCAGCTCGACTAAACCTATGTGGGCGGGAGAGACAGATACGCAGTATTTT. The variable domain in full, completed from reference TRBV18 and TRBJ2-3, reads NAGVMQNPRHLVRRRGQEARLRCSPMKGHSHVYWYRQLPEEGLKFMVYLQKENIIDESGMPKERFSAEFPKEGPSILRIQQVVRGDSAAYFCASSTKPMWAGETDTQYFGPGTRLTVL.

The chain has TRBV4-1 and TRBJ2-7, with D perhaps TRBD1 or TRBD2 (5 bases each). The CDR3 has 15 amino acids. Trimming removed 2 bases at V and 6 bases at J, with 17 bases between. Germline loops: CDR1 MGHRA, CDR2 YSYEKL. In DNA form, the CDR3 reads TGCGCCAGCAGCCAACTCCCTTCTCTTGGGGGCGAGCAGTACTTC. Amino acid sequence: CASSQLPSLGGEQYF.

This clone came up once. The CDR3 coding sequence is TGTGCCATCAGGGACTCGGGACACTTAGCCGGGGGTACCGAGCAGTACTTC. It codes for CAIRDSGHLAGGTEQYF. The genes are TRBV10-3 and TRBJ2-7; D tentatively fits TRBD1 or TRBD2 (6 bases each). CDR1 and CDR2 from the germline V gene are ENHRY and SYGVKD. V lost 6 bases, J lost 6 bases, and 27 bases lay in between. CDR3 length: 17 amino acids.

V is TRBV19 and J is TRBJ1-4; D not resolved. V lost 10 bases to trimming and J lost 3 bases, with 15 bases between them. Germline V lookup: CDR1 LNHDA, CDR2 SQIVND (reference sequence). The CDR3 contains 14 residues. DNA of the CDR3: TGTGCCAAACACTTTGGCAGCCCTAATGAAAAACTGTTTTTT. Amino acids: CAKHFGSPNEKLFF.

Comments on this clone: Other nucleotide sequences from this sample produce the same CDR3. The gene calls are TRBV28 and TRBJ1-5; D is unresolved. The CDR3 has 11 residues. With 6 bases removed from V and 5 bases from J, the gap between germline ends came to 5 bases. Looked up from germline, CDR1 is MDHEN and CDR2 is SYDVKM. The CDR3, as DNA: TGTGCCAGCAGCTCCCATCAGCCCCAGCATTTT. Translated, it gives CASSSHQPQHF.

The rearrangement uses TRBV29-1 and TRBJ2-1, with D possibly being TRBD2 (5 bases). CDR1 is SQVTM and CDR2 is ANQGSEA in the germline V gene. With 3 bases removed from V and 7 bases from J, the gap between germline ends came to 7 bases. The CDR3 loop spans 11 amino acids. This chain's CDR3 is CSVDEGNEQFF. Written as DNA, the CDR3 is TGCAGCGTTGATGAGGGTAATGAGCAGTTCTTC.

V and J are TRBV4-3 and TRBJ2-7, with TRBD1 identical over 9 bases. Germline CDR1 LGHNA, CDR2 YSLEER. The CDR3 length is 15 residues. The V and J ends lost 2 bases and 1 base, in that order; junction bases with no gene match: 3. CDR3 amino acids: CASSQRQGGSYEQYF. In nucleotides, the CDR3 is TGCGCCAGCAGCCAAAGACAGGGGGGTTCCTACGAGCAGTACTTC.

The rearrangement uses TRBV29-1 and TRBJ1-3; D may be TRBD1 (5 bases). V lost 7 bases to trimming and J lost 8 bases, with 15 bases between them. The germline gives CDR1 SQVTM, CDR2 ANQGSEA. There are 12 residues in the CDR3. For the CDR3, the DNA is TGCAGCGCTCAAGACAGTCCCTACACCATATATTTT. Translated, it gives CSAQDSPYTIYF.

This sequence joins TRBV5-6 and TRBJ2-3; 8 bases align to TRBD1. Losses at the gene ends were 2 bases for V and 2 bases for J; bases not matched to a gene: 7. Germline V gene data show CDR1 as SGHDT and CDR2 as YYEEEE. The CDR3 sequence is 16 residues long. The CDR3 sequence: CASSFLDRGATDTQYF. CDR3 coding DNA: TGTGCCAGCAGCTTTCTTGACAGGGGAGCCACAGATACGCAGTATTTT.

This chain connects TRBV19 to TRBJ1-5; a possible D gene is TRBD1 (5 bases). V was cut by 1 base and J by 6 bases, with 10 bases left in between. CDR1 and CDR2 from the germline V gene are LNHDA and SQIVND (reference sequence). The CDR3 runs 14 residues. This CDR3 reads CASSIAGSGQPQHF. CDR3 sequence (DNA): TGTGCCAGTAGTATAGCAGGGAGTGGTCAGCCCCAGCATTTT.

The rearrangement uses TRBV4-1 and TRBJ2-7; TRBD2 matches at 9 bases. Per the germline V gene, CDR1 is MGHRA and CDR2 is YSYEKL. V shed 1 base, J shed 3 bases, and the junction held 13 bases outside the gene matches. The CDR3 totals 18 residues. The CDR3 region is CASSQGETLAGVFYEQYF. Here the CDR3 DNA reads TGCGCCAGCAGCCAAGGTGAAACTTTAGCGGGAGTTTTCTACGAGCAGTACTTC.

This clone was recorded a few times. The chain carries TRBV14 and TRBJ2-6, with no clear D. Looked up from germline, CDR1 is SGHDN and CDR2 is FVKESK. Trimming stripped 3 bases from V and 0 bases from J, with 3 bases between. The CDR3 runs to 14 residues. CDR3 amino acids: CASSHLSGANVLTF. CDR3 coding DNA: TGTGCCAGCAGCCACCTCTCTGGGGCCAACGTCCTGACTTTC.

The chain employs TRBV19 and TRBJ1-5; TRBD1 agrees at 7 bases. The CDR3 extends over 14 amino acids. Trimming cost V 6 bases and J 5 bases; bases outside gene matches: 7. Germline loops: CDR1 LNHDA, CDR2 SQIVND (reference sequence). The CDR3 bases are TGTGCCAGTAGGACCGGAGGGGGCCATCAGCCCCAGCATTTT. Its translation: CASRTGGGHQPQHF.

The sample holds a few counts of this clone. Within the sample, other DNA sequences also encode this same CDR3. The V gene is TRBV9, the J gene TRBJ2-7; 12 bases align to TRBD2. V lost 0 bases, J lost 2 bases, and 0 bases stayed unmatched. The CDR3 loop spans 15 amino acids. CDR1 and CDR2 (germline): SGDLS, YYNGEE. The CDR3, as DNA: TGTGCCAGCAGCGTAGGACTAGCGGGGGCCTACGAGCAGTACTTC. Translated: CASSVGLAGAYEQYF.

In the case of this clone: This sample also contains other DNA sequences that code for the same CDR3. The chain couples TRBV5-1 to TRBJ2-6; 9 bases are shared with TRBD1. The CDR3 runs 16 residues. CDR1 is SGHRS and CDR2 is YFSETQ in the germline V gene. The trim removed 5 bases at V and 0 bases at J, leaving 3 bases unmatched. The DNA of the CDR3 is TGCGCCAGCAGTTCGACAGGGGGCTCTGGGGCCAACGTCCTGACTTTC. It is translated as CASSSTGGSGANVLTF.